The next 22 T cell receptor beta chains were all read from a single sample in a study of spatial heterogeneity in lung cancer. TCRdb ran MiXCR on the 5' RACE reads and lists one entry per CDR3 protein. The sample lists about 94,000 distinct CDR3 sequences, roughly 19% occurring once. Sample time point: blood at routine non-recurrence follow-up after resection. The starting material was PBMCs, obtained at follow-up. The source is a male donor with early-stage non-small cell lung cancer.

The chain employs TRBV6-6 and TRBJ2-7; maybe TRBD1 (5 bases). This CDR3 has 12 amino acids. The V end lost 5 bases, the J end lost 1 base, and 6 bases lay between the germline ends. CDR1 MNHNY and CDR2 SVGAGI come from the germline V gene (reference sequence). CDR3 region: CASSQGSYEQYV. CDR3 coding DNA: TGTGCCAGCAGTCAGGGATCCTACGAGCAGTACGTC.

This rearrangement joins TRBV4-1 to TRBJ2-5; the D gene is possibly TRBD1 (5 bases). Germline values: CDR1 MGHRA, CDR2 YSYEKL. V dropped 2 bases and J dropped 4 bases, with 11 bases sitting between them. CDR3 size: 14 residues. For the CDR3, the DNA is TGCGCCAGCAGCCAACTCTCAGGGTCAGAGACCCAGTACTTC. It specifies CASSQLSGSETQYF.

The chain has TRBV14 and TRBJ1-2; TRBD1 aligns across 7 bases. Germline V gene sequence: CDR1 SGHDN, CDR2 FVKESK. J gave up 8 bases and V 1 base, and 4 bases lay outside the gene matches. The CDR3 runs 13 residues. The CDR3 DNA follows: TGTGCCAGCAGCCAAGGACAGGGCTACGGCTACACCTTC. Amino acid sequence: CASSQGQGYGYTF.

This clonotype was observed a handful of times. CDR3 in DNA: TGTGCCAGCAGTGAGGGGTTCGATGAGCAGTTCTTC. As protein: CASSEGFDEQFF. This rearrangement joins TRBV6-6 to TRBJ2-1; possibly TRBD1 or TRBD2 for D (5 bases each). Germline lookup yields CDR1 MNHNY and CDR2 SVGAGI (reference sequence). There are 12 residues in the CDR3. V lost 5 bases and J lost 8, with 10 bases in between.

The chain combines TRBV11-2 with TRBJ2-3; the match to TRBD1 covers 8 bases. Per the germline V gene, CDR1 is SGHAT and CDR2 is FQNNGV. V shed 3 bases, J shed 3 bases, and the junction held 8 bases outside the gene matches. The CDR3 is 16 residues long. The CDR3 here is CASSLGQVGRTDTQYF. The CDR3 nucleotides are TGTGCCAGCAGCTTGGGACAGGTTGGTCGAACAGATACGCAGTATTTT.

The rearrangement uses TRBV3-1 and TRBJ2-1; D call uncertain. From germline, CDR1 is LGHDT and CDR2 YNNKEL (reference sequence). The CDR3 is made up of 15 amino acids. The V and J ends lost 4 bases and 0 bases respectively, with 10 bases between them. CDR3 DNA sequence: TGTGCCAGCAGCCCCACAGATGGCTCCTACAATGAGCAGTTCTTC. It codes for CASSPTDGSYNEQFF.

J is TRBJ2-5 and V is TRBV9; TRBD1 aligns across 8 bases. The germline CDR1 and CDR2 sequences are SGDLS and YYNGEE. The CDR3 is 16 amino acids. V gave up 0 bases and J gave up 4 bases; unmatched junction bases: 8. CDR3 DNA: TGTGCCAGCAGCGTAGAGGCAGGGGGCTTCGGAGAGACCCAGTACTTC. Its translation: CASSVEAGGFGETQYF.

This clonotype has only a few counts. The chain links TRBV3-1 to TRBJ2-5; TRBD1 is a possible D gene (5 bases). Trimming pared 5 bases from V and 3 bases from J, leaving 13 bases between. CDR1 and CDR2 from the germline V gene are LGHDT and YNNKEL (reference sequence). The CDR3 covers 14 residues. The chain's CDR3 is CASSDKYRKETQYF. The CDR3 DNA follows: TGTGCCAGCAGCGACAAGTACAGGAAAGAGACCCAGTACTTC.

This clonotype was picked up many times. The chain links TRBV6-6 to TRBJ2-5; no firm D call. The CDR3 consists of 12 residues. CDR1 and CDR2 from the germline V gene are MNHNY and SVGAGI (reference sequence). Trimming cost V 0 bases and J 2 bases, with 1 base left between them. CDR3 amino acids: CASSYSQETQYF. Written as DNA, the CDR3 is TGTGCCAGCAGTTACTCGCAAGAGACCCAGTACTTC.

This clonotype has a handful of counts. V usage is TRBV5-1 and J usage is TRBJ1-4; no firm D call. Trimming shortened V by 0 bases and J by 6 bases, and 12 bases separated the two germline ends. The V gene's germline CDR1 is SGHRS and CDR2 YFSETQ. CDR3 length: 15 residues. The CDR3 nucleotides are TGCGCCAGCAGCTTGGAGGGCCCGTTGGATGAAAAACTGTTTTTT. Residues: CASSLEGPLDEKLFF.

This clonotype was found many times. J is TRBJ1-5 and V is TRBV2; 10 bases match TRBD1. Germline CDR1 is SNHLY and CDR2 is FYNNEI. This CDR3 has 14 amino acids. J gave up 7 bases and V 3 bases, and 3 bases lay outside the gene matches. Here the CDR3 reads CASSEGTGVQPQHF. CDR3 nucleotide sequence: TGTGCCAGCAGTGAGGGGACAGGGGTCCAGCCCCAGCATTTT. Together with reference TRBV2 and TRBJ1-5, the CDR3 gives the full variable domain: EPEVTQTPSHQVTQMGQEVILRCVPISNHLYFYWYRQILGQKVEFLVSFYNNEISEKSEIFDDQFSVERPDGSNFTLKIRSTKLEDSAMYFCASSEGTGVQPQHFGDGTRLSIL.

Of note for this clonotype: Possible read error: a much larger clone is one base away. V gene TRBV2 combines with J gene TRBJ2-1; D may be TRBD1 (5 bases). The CDR3 extends over 14 amino acids. The V gene's germline CDR1 is SNHLY and CDR2 FYNNEI. The CDR3: CASSDREAYIEQFF. In DNA form, the CDR3 reads TGTGCCAGCAGTGACAGGGAAGCCTACATTGAGCAGTTCTTC.

The V gene is TRBV2, the J gene TRBJ2-3; TRBD1 aligns across 8 bases. The V gene end was trimmed by 11 bases and the J gene end by 6 bases; junction bases not matched to a gene: 13. CDR3 length equals 14 residues. In germline, CDR1 is SNHLY, CDR2 FYNNEI. As DNA, the CDR3 is TGTGCCGGACGGACAGGGACGACGGCTGATACGCAGTATTTT. Protein: CAGRTGTTADTQYF.

J is TRBJ1-6 and V is TRBV20-1, with D hard to call. With 4 bases removed from V and 9 bases from J, the gap between germline ends came to 13 bases. Germline V gene sequence: CDR1 DFQATT, CDR2 SNEGSKA (reference sequence). The CDR3 spans 13 residues. The CDR3 protein is CSAMRGVGSPLHF. CDR3 in DNA: TGCAGTGCTATGCGAGGTGTTGGTTCACCCCTCCACTTT.

This clonotype turned up a few times. The rearrangement uses TRBV24-1 and TRBJ2-2; 7 bases align to TRBD2. V lost 5 bases, J lost 2 bases, and 1 base stayed unmatched. The V gene's germline CDR1 is KGHDR and CDR2 SFDVKD. This CDR3 has 14 amino acids. The CDR3 DNA is TGTGCCACCAGTGCGGGACTAAACACCGGGGAGCTGTTTTTT. It encodes CATSAGLNTGELFF.

This clonotype came up a few times. The CDR3 bases are TGTGCCAGCACCACAGCGGTGGCCTACAATGAGCAGTTCTTC. It specifies CASTTAVAYNEQFF. The chain carries TRBV12-3 or TRBV12-4 and TRBJ2-1, with a tentative D call TRBD2 (5 bases). V lost 7 bases and J 2 bases, leaving 12 bases between the germline ends. CDR3 length: 14 residues.

This sequence joins TRBV19 and TRBJ2-1; D is unclear. This CDR3 has 13 amino acids. V was pared by 7 bases and J by 3 bases, with 10 bases between. Germline V gene data show CDR1 as LNHDA and CDR2 as SQIVND (reference sequence). The CDR3 loop is CASNSRGYNEQFF. CDR3 sequence (DNA): TGTGCCAGTAACTCCCGCGGCTACAATGAGCAGTTCTTC.

This clonotype came up a few times. This chain links TRBV29-1 with TRBJ1-5; D might be TRBD1 (6 bases). CDR1 is SQVTM and CDR2 is ANQGSEA in the germline V gene. V lost 7 bases and J 7 bases, leaving 17 bases between the germline ends. This CDR3 has 13 residues. CDR3 sequence (DNA): TGCAGCGCAGGTCCAGGGGAGGGACAGCCCCAGCATTTT. Translated: CSAGPGEGQPQHF. The whole variable domain, remainder taken from reference TRBV29-1 and TRBJ1-5, is SAVISQKPSRDICQRGTSLTIQCQVDSQVTMMFWYRQQPGQSLTLIATANQGSEATYESGFVIDKFPISRPNLTFSTLTVSNMSPEDSSIYLCSAGPGEGQPQHFGDGTRLSIL.

The chain has TRBV11-3 and TRBJ2-3; D may be TRBD2 (6 bases). Germline loops: CDR1 SGHNT, CDR2 YENEEA. The CDR3 spans 17 residues. The ends were cut back, 0 bases at V and 2 bases at J, with 15 bases in the middle. The chain's CDR3 is CASSLDHGGGNTDTQYF. CDR3 coding DNA: TGTGCCAGCAGCTTAGACCACGGTGGGGGGAACACAGATACGCAGTATTTT.

This clonotype has more than one count but fewer than ten. This chain links TRBV6-2 or TRBV6-3 with TRBJ2-5; D remains ambiguous. V shed 2 bases and J shed 0 bases, with 10 bases lying between them. The CDR3 runs 15 residues. The germline CDR1 and CDR2 sequences are MNHEY and SVGEGT. Here the CDR3 DNA reads TGTGCCAGCAGTTACCCCCGTAGGAACCAAGAGACCCAGTACTTC. It is translated as CASSYPRRNQETQYF.

The V call is TRBV15, the J call TRBJ2-1; 9 bases agree with TRBD1. Germline V gene lookup returns CDR1 LNHNV and CDR2 YYDKDF (reference sequence). The CDR3 spans 15 residues. Trimming removed 5 bases from V and 0 bases from J; junction bases left unmatched: 2. The CDR3 region has the DNA TGTGCCACCAGCGAGGACAGGGGCTCCTACAATGAGCAGTTCTTC. It codes for CATSEDRGSYNEQFF.

V is TRBV7-7 and J is TRBJ2-1, with a weak D call TRBD2 (7 bases). The CDR3 is made up of 15 amino acids. The germline V and J ends were trimmed by 5 bases and 5 bases, with 16 bases remaining between them. CDR1 SSHAT and CDR2 FNYEAQ come from the germline V gene (reference sequence). The CDR3 DNA sequence: TGTGCCAGCAGCCCACTTAGGGGGGGACACAATGAGCAGTTCTTC. It encodes CASSPLRGGHNEQFF.